These 9 T cell receptor beta chains came from one sample sequenced in a study of CD8 T cells in ankylosing spondylitis (dated by TCRdb to about 2017). Library preparation employed 5' RACE. The instrument was an Illumina HiSeq 2500. TCRdb itself trimmed the public reads at Q25 with fastp, ran MiXCR and retained productive beta chains. Each entry merges the rows of one CDR3 protein and shows their most common DNA and genes. The sample data list 750,000 to 850,000 distinct CDR3 sequences, and 10% to 15% of these were observed just once. About 0.49% of the sample goes to the ten largest clones. Their antigens are not known. Overall study outcomes, separate from this receptor: Blood from ankylosing spondylitis patients appeared to be characterized by a TCR beta motif made up of seven or eight highly homologous amino acid variants.

The specimen sequenced was blood, either unsorted or a sorted T cell fraction (not recorded which). These receptors all come from a male donor with ankylosing spondylitis.

The V call is TRBV5-1, the J call TRBJ1-5; 7 bases match TRBD1. Per the germline V gene, CDR1 is SGHRS and CDR2 is YFSETQ. J lost 6 bases, V lost 4 bases, and 7 bases had no gene match. This CDR3 comprises 14 residues. This CDR3 reads CASSQTGIGQPQHF. As DNA, the CDR3 is TGCGCCAGCAGCCAGACAGGGATAGGTCAGCCCCAGCATTTT.

This clonotype has just a few counts. V usage is TRBV6-1 and J usage is TRBJ1-3; no clear D. This CDR3 contains 13 residues. CDR1 is MNHNS and CDR2 is SASEGT in the germline V gene. V shed 7 bases and J shed 4 bases, with 11 bases lying between them. The DNA of the CDR3 is TGTGCCAGCAAAGGACCGGTCGGAAACACCATATATTTT. Its translation is CASKGPVGNTIYF.

This clonotype has a count of ten or more. The V gene is TRBV20-1, the J gene TRBJ2-7, with TRBD1 matching over 7 bases. The CDR3 runs to 16 residues. CDR1 is DFQATT and CDR2 is SNEGSKA in the germline V gene (reference sequence). V was clipped by 3 bases and J by 0 bases; unmatched bases: 11. This CDR3 is CSARARDRKYSYEQYF. CDR3 sequence (DNA): TGCAGTGCTAGGGCCCGGGACAGAAAATACTCCTACGAGCAGTACTTC.

This clonotype has more than one count but fewer than ten. The V and J genes are TRBV7-2 and TRBJ2-7; tentatively, D is TRBD2 (6 bases). The CDR3 length is 14 residues. Per the germline V gene, CDR1 is SGHTA and CDR2 is FQGNSA. The germline V and J ends were trimmed by 1 base and 4 bases, with 11 bases remaining between them. This chain's CDR3 is CASSLGAGRYEQYF. For the CDR3, the DNA is TGTGCCAGCAGCTTAGGGGCAGGGAGGTACGAGCAGTACTTC. The full variable domain, in which reference TRBV7-2 and TRBJ2-7 provide the parts outside the CDR3, is GAGVSQSPSNKVTEKGKDVELRCDPISGHTALYWYRQSLGQGLEFLIYFQGNSAPDKSGLPSDRFSAERTGGSVSTLTIQRTQQEDSAVYLCASSLGAGRYEQYFGPGTRLTVT.

This clonotype was counted a few times. A junction end diverges from the germline sequence, so it may reflect a read error. The rearrangement links TRBV5-4 to TRBJ1-3, with D unresolved. This CDR3 region has 14 residues. Germline V CDR1 and CDR2: SGHNT, YYREEE (reference sequence). DNA for the CDR3: TGTGCCAGCAGCTTGGACAGATCATTAAACGCCATATATTTT. This codes for CASSLDRSLNAIYF.

This clonotype came up a few times. The V gene is TRBV10-3, the J gene TRBJ2-7; the D is unclear. Germline values: CDR1 ENHRY, CDR2 SYGVKD. CDR3 length equals 11 residues. Deletions cut 7 bases from V and 7 bases from J, with 11 bases between. The DNA of the CDR3 is TGTGCCATCAAATCGACTGGAGAGCAGTACTTC. Its protein product is CAIKSTGEQYF.

This clonotype came up a few times. The chain combines TRBV6-1 with TRBJ2-5; the match to TRBD2 covers 7 bases. Germline loops: CDR1 MNHNS, CDR2 SASEGT. The CDR3 covers 14 residues. V trimming: 7 bases; J trimming: 4 bases; junction bases outside the gene matches: 9. The CDR3 here is CASTPRVAGETQYF. CDR3 DNA sequence: TGTGCCAGCACGCCAAGAGTAGCGGGAGAGACCCAGTACTTC.

This clonotype was counted a few times. The V call is TRBV7-2, the J call TRBJ2-5; D uncertain. The V end lost 4 bases, the J end lost 1 base, and 4 bases lay between the germline ends. Germline V gene sequence: CDR1 SGHTA, CDR2 FQGNSA. The CDR3 runs 12 residues. The CDR3 region has the DNA TGTGCCAGCAGCTGGATCCAAGAGACCCAGTACTTC. Residues: CASSWIQETQYF.

The chain employs TRBV5-1 and TRBJ2-5; 7 bases are a match to TRBD1. V shed 4 bases, J shed 5 bases, and the junction held 5 bases outside the gene matches. Per the germline V gene, CDR1 is SGHRS and CDR2 is YFSETQ. The CDR3 covers 13 residues. The CDR3 DNA sequence: TGCGCCAGCAGCATGACAGGGTTGGAGACCCAGTACTTC. Its protein product is CASSMTGLETQYF.